The 5 T cell receptor beta chains presented below share a single source sample, sequenced in a study of blood T cell repertoires in COVID-19. Sequencing was performed with immunoSEQ multiplex PCR; in TCRdb, only in-frame clones are kept and a portion is missing. The data contain 350,000 to 400,000 clones, more than 85% of them singletons. Sequencing was done on a sample of PBMCs or T cells enriched from blood (not recorded which). These receptors came from a woman between 25 and 40 years old who had recovered from COVID-19.

The chain has TRBV5-1 and TRBJ1-4, with 9 bases that match TRBD1. V lost 0 bases, J lost 3 bases, and 0 bases stayed unmatched. Looked up from germline, CDR1 is SGHRS and CDR2 is YFSETQ. The CDR3 has 15 residues. CDR3 in amino acids: CASSLGTGANEKLFF. In nucleotides, the CDR3 is TGCGCCAGCAGCTTGGGGACAGGGGCTAATGAAAAACTGTTTTTT.

This clone was observed a handful of times. The genes are TRBV3-1 (or the pseudogene TRBV3-2) and TRBJ1-1, with TRBD1 matching 9 bases. With 10 bases clipped from V and 1 base from J, the junction kept 7 bases outside the gene matches. This CDR3 has 14 residues. Germline V gives CDR1 LGHDT, CDR2 YNNKEL (reference sequence). The CDR3 reads CATSPGQGNTEAFF. In nucleotides, the CDR3 is TGTGCCACTTCCCCGGGACAGGGGAACACTGAAGCTTTCTTT.

The V gene is TRBV19, the J gene TRBJ2-7, with 10 bases fitting TRBD2. The CDR3 is 13 amino acids. In germline, CDR1 is LNHDA, CDR2 SQIVND (reference sequence). V shed 7 bases, J shed 6 bases, and the junction held 6 bases outside the gene matches. The CDR3 DNA reads as TGTGCCAGTAAGCAGCGGGAGGGTTCCGAGCAGTACTTC. Amino acids: CASKQREGSEQYF.

The chain is built from TRBV7-9 and TRBJ2-1; 13 bases match TRBD2. V lost 5 bases to trimming and J lost 4 bases; unmatched junction nucleotides: 2. CDR3 length: 15 amino acids. In germline, CDR1 is SEHNR, CDR2 FQNEAQ (reference sequence). This CDR3 reads CASSQLAGGYNEQFF. The CDR3 DNA sequence: TGTGCCAGCAGCCAACTAGCGGGAGGGTACAATGAGCAGTTCTTC.

This clone was seen once. The gene calls are TRBV6-6 and TRBJ2-2; weak D call: TRBD1 (6 bases). V lost 7 bases and J lost 6, with 18 bases in between. Germline CDR1 is MNHNY and CDR2 is SVGAGI (reference sequence). CDR3 length equals 15 residues. DNA for the CDR3: TGTGCCAGCAATCCCCCCGGGACATCACCCGGGGAGCTGTTTTTT. Translating it yields CASNPPGTSPGELFF.